This T cell receptor beta chain was observed in a study of spatial heterogeneity in lung cancer. Study summary: Raw reads contained each unique TCR and UMI combination more than ten times on average.

This clonotype was seen a handful of times. Its antigen is as yet unknown. Each TCR cDNA molecule carried a unique molecular identifier. Via MiXCR, TCRdb re-called the 5' RACE reads, giving one row per CDR3 protein. The data contain about 75,000 distinct CDR3 sequences, roughly 15% of them singletons. Regarding the study as a whole: Resection saw ubiquitous expanded tumor TCRs appear in blood more than follow-up did.

The ends were cut back, 4 bases at V and 0 bases at J, with 17 bases in the middle. The CDR3 totals 16 residues. CDR1 is SGHDT and CDR2 is YYEEEE in the germline V gene. As to time point: sample taken at primary tumor resection. Sequencing covered unsorted whole RNA taken from tumor, nontumor lung or frozen PBMC. Just over 70 TRACERx patients with early, untreated non-small cell lung cancer donated samples. The chain recombines TRBV5-6 with TRBJ2-7; D not certain. The receptor comes from a male donor with early-stage non-small cell lung cancer. The source material was PBMCs, sampled at surgery. The CDR3 here is CASSEVGTMASYEQYF. CDR3 nucleotide sequence: TGTGCCAGCAGCGAAGTCGGAACCATGGCCTCCTACGAGCAGTACTTC.